The clone carrying this TCR beta chain was counted many times. Blood was collected once per donor into heparin, averaging around 120 mL. The data were obtained in a study of beta chain features in type 1 diabetes. Expressed TCRB transcripts were sequenced because the isolated RNA had all been reverse transcribed beforehand. Libraries were prepared by immunoSEQ multiplex PCR; TCRdb keeps only in-frame clonotypes and omits some of them. In the table there are almost 250,000 clones, around 14% of which are singletons. This CDR3 region has 14 residues. V gave up 5 bases and J gave up 3 bases; unmatched junction bases: 6. Germline assignment: CDR1 SEHNR and CDR2 FQNEAQ (reference sequence).

Sequencing was carried out using naive CD4+ T cells from blood. V gene TRBV7-9 combines with J gene TRBJ2-5; 7 nucleotides align to TRBD2. This receptor was identified in a woman between 40 and 55 years old in good health. Here the CDR3 reads CASSPWGGEETQYF. The CDR3 nucleotides read TGTGCCAGCAGCCCGTGGGGGGGAGAAGAGACCCAGTACTTC.